This T cell receptor beta chain was profiled in a study of cytomegalovirus exposure and HLA in healthy donors. A multiplex PCR was run with 60 Vbeta primers and 13 Jbeta primers. TCRdb's copy holds only in-frame clones and misses some; the assay was immunoSEQ multiplex PCR. The repertoire consists of some 190,000 clones, with roughly three quarters occurring once and the leading ten covering about 1.6%. This CDR3 has 15 amino acids. CDR1 MDHEN and CDR2 SYDVKM come from the germline V gene. The V segment lost 0 bases and the J segment 9 bases; nucleotides outside the gene matches: 5. V and J are TRBV28 and TRBJ2-1; 10 bases are a match to TRBD2. The material sequenced was PBMCs. The receptor's source is a woman under 30 in good health and CMV-seronegative. The CDR3 protein is CASSLWPSGRGEQFF. Written as DNA, the CDR3 is TGTGCCAGCAGTTTATGGCCTAGCGGGAGAGGTGAGCAGTTCTTC.